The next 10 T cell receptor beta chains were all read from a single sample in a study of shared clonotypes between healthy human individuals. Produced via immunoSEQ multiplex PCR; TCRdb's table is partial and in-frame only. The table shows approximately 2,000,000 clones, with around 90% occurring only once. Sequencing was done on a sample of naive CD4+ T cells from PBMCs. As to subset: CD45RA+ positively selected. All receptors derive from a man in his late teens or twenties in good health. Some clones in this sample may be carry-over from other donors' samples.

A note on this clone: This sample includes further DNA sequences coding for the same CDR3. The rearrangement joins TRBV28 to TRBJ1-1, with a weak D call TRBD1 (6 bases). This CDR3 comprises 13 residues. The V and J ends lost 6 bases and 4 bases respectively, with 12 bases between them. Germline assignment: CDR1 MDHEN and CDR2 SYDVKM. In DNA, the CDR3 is TGTGCCAGCAGCCTACAGGGAGGCACTGAAGCTTTCTTT. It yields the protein CASSLQGGTEAFF.

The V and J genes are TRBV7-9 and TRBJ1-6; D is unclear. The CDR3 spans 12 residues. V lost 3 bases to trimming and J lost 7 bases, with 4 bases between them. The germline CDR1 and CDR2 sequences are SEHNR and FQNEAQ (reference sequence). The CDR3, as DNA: TGTGCCAGCAGCTTTGAGAATTCACCCCTCCACTTT. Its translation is CASSFENSPLHF.

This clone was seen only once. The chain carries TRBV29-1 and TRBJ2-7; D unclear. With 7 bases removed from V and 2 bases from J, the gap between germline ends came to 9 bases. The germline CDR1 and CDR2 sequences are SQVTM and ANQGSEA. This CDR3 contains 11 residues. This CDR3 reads CSAQAPYEQYF. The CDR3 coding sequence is TGCAGCGCCCAGGCACCCTACGAGCAGTACTTC.

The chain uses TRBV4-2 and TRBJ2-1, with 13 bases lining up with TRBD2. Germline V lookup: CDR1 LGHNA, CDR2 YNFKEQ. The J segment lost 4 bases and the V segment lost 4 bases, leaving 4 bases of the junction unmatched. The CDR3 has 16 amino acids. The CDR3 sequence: CASSLTSGRGYNEQFF. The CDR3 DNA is TGTGCCAGCAGCCTTACTAGCGGGAGGGGATACAATGAGCAGTTCTTC.

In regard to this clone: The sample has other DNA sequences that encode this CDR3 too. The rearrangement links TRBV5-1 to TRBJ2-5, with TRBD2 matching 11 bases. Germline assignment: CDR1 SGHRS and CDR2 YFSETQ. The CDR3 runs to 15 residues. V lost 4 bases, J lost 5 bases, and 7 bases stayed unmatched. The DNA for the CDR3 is TGCGCCAGCAGCACCCTAGCGGGAGGCGGGGAGACCCAGTACTTC. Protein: CASSTLAGGGETQYF.

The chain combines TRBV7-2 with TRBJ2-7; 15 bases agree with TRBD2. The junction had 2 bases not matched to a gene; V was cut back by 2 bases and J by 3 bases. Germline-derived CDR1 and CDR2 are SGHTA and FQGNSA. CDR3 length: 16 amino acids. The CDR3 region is CASSLRTSGRVYEQYF. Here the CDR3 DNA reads TGTGCCAGCAGCTTAAGGACTAGCGGGAGGGTCTACGAGCAGTACTTC.

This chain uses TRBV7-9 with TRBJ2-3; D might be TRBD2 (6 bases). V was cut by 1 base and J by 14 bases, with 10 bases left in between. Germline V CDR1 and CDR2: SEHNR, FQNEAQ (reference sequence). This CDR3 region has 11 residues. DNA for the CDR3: TGTGCCAGCAGCTTAGGGGGAGCGGGGTATTTT. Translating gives CASSLGGAGYF.

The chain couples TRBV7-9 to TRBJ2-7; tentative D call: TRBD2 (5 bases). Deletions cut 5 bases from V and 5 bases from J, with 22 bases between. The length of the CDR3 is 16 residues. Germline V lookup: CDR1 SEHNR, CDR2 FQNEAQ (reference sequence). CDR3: CASSPLAGGRTHEQYF. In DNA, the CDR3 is TGTGCCAGCAGCCCCCTAGCCGGAGGAAGGACCCACGAGCAGTACTTC. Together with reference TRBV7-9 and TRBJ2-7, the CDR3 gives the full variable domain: DTGVSQNPRHKITKRGQNVTFRCDPISEHNRLYWYRQTLGQGPEFLTYFQNEAQLEKSRLLSDRFSAERPKGSFSTLEIQRTEQGDSAMYLCASSPLAGGRTHEQYFGPGTRLTVT.

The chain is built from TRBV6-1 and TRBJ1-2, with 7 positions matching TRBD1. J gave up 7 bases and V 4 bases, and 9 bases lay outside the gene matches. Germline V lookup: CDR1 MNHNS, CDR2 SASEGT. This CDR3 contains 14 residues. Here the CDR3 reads CASSARQGRSGYTF. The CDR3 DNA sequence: TGTGCCAGCAGTGCCAGACAGGGTCGCTCTGGCTACACCTTC.

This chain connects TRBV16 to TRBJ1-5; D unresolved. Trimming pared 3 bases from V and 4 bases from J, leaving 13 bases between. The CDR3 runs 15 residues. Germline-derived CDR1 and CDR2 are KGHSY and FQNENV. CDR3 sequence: CASSQVSGLNQPQHF. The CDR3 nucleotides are TGTGCCAGCAGCCAGGTGAGCGGGCTTAATCAGCCCCAGCATTTT.